A single sample gave rise to the 17 T cell receptor beta chains below, sequenced in a study of cytomegalovirus exposure and HLA in healthy donors. PCR used 60 Vbeta primers and 13 Jbeta primers. This table comes from immunoSEQ multiplex PCR, and its TCRdb copy is limited to in-frame clones, with some not included. The table has about 100,000 clones, around 76% seen once; the top ten hold about 20%. The sample consisted of PBMCs. These receptors were taken from a woman aged 60-70 years in good health and CMV-seropositive.

The CDR3 here is CASGLPVGLSYEQYF. CDR3 coding DNA: TGTGCCAGCGGGCTCCCGGTCGGCCTCTCCTACGAGCAGTACTTC. The rearrangement uses TRBV27 and TRBJ2-5, with D hard to call. The last part of the DNA fits TRBJ2-7 better; the J call may be wrong. Germline V gene lookup returns CDR1 MNHEY and CDR2 SMNVEV (reference sequence). This CDR3 has 15 residues.

This chain joins TRBV15 and TRBJ1-2; D gene ambiguous. Germline values: CDR1 LNHNV, CDR2 YYDKDF (reference sequence). Deletions cut 0 bases from V and 4 bases from J, with 18 bases between. The CDR3 loop spans 17 amino acids. CDR3 sequence reads: CATSRDTASEYRYGYTF. The CDR3 DNA is TGTGCCACCAGCAGAGATACCGCCTCGGAGTATCGCTATGGCTACACCTTC.

The chain employs TRBV27 and TRBJ1-3; D is ambiguous. CDR3 length: 16 amino acids. Trimming stripped 7 bases from V and 1 base from J, with 17 bases between. Per germline, CDR1 MNHEY and CDR2 SMNVEV (reference sequence). This chain's CDR3 is CASTLWEGWSGNTIYF. CDR3 nucleotides: TGTGCCAGCACCCTATGGGAGGGATGGTCTGGAAACACCATATATTTT.

This chain links TRBV6-5 with TRBJ2-2; D gene uncertain. V lost 2 bases to trimming and J lost 4 bases, with 14 bases between them. The CDR3 spans 16 residues. Germline loops: CDR1 MNHEY, CDR2 SVGAGI. The CDR3 reads CASSYTGSTGTGELFF. CDR3 nucleotides: TGTGCCAGCAGTTACACTGGTTCAACGGGCACCGGGGAGCTGTTTTTT.

The rearrangement uses TRBV29-1 and TRBJ1-2; D not resolved. Trimming stripped 4 bases from V and 3 bases from J, with 12 bases between. CDR1 SQVTM and CDR2 ANQGSEA come from the germline V gene. This CDR3 has 13 amino acids. The CDR3, as DNA: TGCAGCGTTGGGGCAGGAGGAGACTATGGCTACACCTTC. This encodes CSVGAGGDYGYTF.

The V gene is TRBV6-1, the J gene TRBJ2-3, with D tentatively TRBD1 (6 bases). CDR3 size: 13 residues. Germline CDR1 and CDR2: MNHNS and SASEGT. Trimming took off 4 bases at V and 7 bases at J, with 12 bases between the two ends. The CDR3 region has the DNA TGTGCCAGCAGTGCCTTAGGGGGTAATACGCAGTATTTT. Protein product: CASSALGGNTQYF.

This rearrangement joins TRBV30 to TRBJ2-7, with D tentatively TRBD1 (5 bases). This CDR3 has 12 residues. The V end was cut by 2 bases, the J end by 3 bases, with 8 bases between. CDR1 and CDR2 (germline): GTSNPN, SVGIG (reference sequence). The DNA for the CDR3 is TGTGCCTGGAGTCCCCAGGGCTACGAGCAGTACTTC. Protein product: CAWSPQGYEQYF.

The chain joins TRBV29-1 to TRBJ1-4, with 7 bases matching TRBD1. The CDR3 spans 16 residues. V shed 7 bases, J shed 5 bases, and the junction held 16 bases outside the gene matches. Germline V CDR1 and CDR2: SQVTM, ANQGSEA. CDR3 nucleotide sequence: TGCAGCGCCTATGTGGCTCGACAGGGCAGGAATGAAAAACTGTTTTTT. Protein product: CSAYVARQGRNEKLFF. The full variable domain, its missing parts supplied by reference TRBV29-1 and TRBJ1-4, is SAVISQKPSRDICQRGTSLTIQCQVDSQVTMMFWYRQQPGQSLTLIATANQGSEATYESGFVIDKFPISRPNLTFSTLTVSNMSPEDSSIYLCSAYVARQGRNEKLFFGSGTQLSVL.

The genes are TRBV10-3 and TRBJ2-7, with TRBD2 matching 13 bases. The CDR3 contains 15 residues. V gave up 6 bases and J gave up 7 bases; unmatched junction bases: 9. Germline-derived CDR1 and CDR2 are ENHRY and SYGVKD. The CDR3 region is CAIRPSLAGGPEQYF. CDR3 bases: TGTGCCATCAGACCCTCACTAGCGGGAGGGCCTGAGCAGTACTTC.

The gene calls are TRBV11-3 and TRBJ2-1; 13 bases line up with TRBD2. With V trimmed by 5 bases and J by 6 bases, 4 bases remained unmatched. Per the germline V gene, CDR1 is SGHNT and CDR2 is YENEEA. This CDR3 is 15 amino acids long. The CDR3 DNA follows: TGTGCCAGCAGCCCGCGGACTAGCGGGAGCAATGAGCAGTTCTTC. Translated: CASSPRTSGSNEQFF.

This clone was detected once. This chain connects TRBV5-6 to TRBJ2-2, with 8 bases aligning to TRBD2. Germline V gene data show CDR1 as SGHDT and CDR2 as YYEEEE. The J segment lost 7 bases and the V segment lost 3 bases, leaving 8 bases of the junction unmatched. CDR3 length: 15 residues. The CDR3 region has the DNA TGTGCCAGCAGCTCTGGACTAGCCAGCAACGGGGAGCTGTTTTTT. Translation: CASSSGLASNGELFF.

The chain employs TRBV6-4 and TRBJ2-3, with D maybe TRBD2 (6 bases). Trimming took off 1 base at V and 8 bases at J, with 16 bases between the two ends. Germline V gene data show CDR1 as MRHNA and CDR2 as SNTAGT. There are 15 residues in the CDR3. CDR3 DNA sequence: TGTGCCAGCAGTGACTTTGGCAGGGAGGCCGGTACGCAGTATTTT. Amino acid sequence: CASSDFGREAGTQYF.

The gene calls are TRBV19 and TRBJ1-6, with D possibly TRBD1 on 5 matching bases. CDR1 and CDR2 (germline): LNHDA, SQIVND (reference sequence). V was cut by 3 bases and J by 0 bases, with 15 bases left in between. The CDR3 has 18 amino acids. The CDR3 nucleotides are TGTGCCAGTAGTATCCAGACAGTGGGGTTCTCCTATAATTCACCCCTCCACTTT. It encodes CASSIQTVGFSYNSPLHF.

The gene calls are TRBV5-5 and TRBJ2-7, with 7 bases that match TRBD1. V shed 3 bases and J 5 bases; nucleotides not matched to a gene: 11. The CDR3 spans 15 residues. The germline V gene has CDR1 SGHKS and CDR2 YYEKEE (reference sequence). CDR3 in amino acids: CASSSAGTEGHEQYF. The DNA of the CDR3 is TGTGCCAGCAGCTCTGCCGGGACAGAGGGCCACGAGCAGTACTTC.

CDR3 nucleotide sequence: TGTGCCAGTACTACGGGACAGATTCTTTACGAGCAGTACTTC. Encoded protein: CASTTGQILYEQYF. The V call is TRBV19, the J call TRBJ2-7, with 7 bases lining up with TRBD1. CDR3 size: 14 residues. V shed 7 bases and J 4 bases; nucleotides not matched to a gene: 10. CDR1 is LNHDA and CDR2 is SQIVND in the germline V gene (reference sequence).

The chain has TRBV18 and TRBJ2-6; weak D call: TRBD1 (6 bases). Germline V gene sequence: CDR1 KGHSH, CDR2 LQKENI. The CDR3 has 18 residues. V dropped 0 bases and J dropped 3 bases, with 15 bases sitting between them. The CDR3 loop reads CASSPPGQRMSGANVLTF. The CDR3 DNA follows: TGTGCCAGCTCACCACCGGGACAACGAATGAGTGGGGCCAACGTCCTGACTTTC.

The V and J genes are TRBV10-3 and TRBJ2-3; possible D gene TRBD2, 6 bases. In germline, CDR1 is ENHRY, CDR2 SYGVKD. Trimming cost V 4 bases and J 3 bases, with 14 bases left between them. This CDR3 has 15 amino acids. The CDR3 loop reads CAISVEGLRTDTQYF. Written as DNA, the CDR3 is TGTGCCATCAGTGTGGAGGGACTTAGGACAGATACGCAGTATTTT.